A single sample gave rise to the 2 T cell receptor beta chains below, sequenced in a study of blood T cell repertoires in COVID-19. The data were produced by immunoSEQ multiplex PCR, yet TCRdb's version contains in-frame clones alone and is incomplete. The sample has roughly 150,000 clones, about 88% seen once. Specimen: peripheral blood. The source of these receptors is an elderly woman with acute or convalescent COVID-19.

Concerning this clone itself: Because the CDR3's place on the DNA is in doubt, the DNA is left out and the CDR3 is given as listed by TCRdb. The chain couples TRBV12-2 to TRBJ2-1; the table's D call, TRBD2, was not checked against the DNA. TRBV12-2 is a known pseudogene. The CDR3 is 16 residues long, ends included. The CDR3 sequence is CASRLEVAGGTNEQFF.

V usage is TRBV2 and J usage is TRBJ2-7; the D is unclear. This CDR3 comprises 14 residues. Between the trimmed V and J ends, which lost 2 bases and 2 bases, there was a span of 10 bases. Germline CDR1 is SNHLY and CDR2 is FYNNEI. The DNA for the CDR3 is TGTGCCAGCAGTGAAATGGAGCCCACCTACGAGCAGTACTTC. As protein: CASSEMEPTYEQYF.